Each of the 5 T cell receptor beta chains below was sequenced from the same sample in a study of T cell responses to AZD1222 COVID-19 vaccine. Sequencing was performed with immunoSEQ multiplex PCR; in TCRdb, only in-frame clones are kept and a portion is missing. Of about 150,000 clones in the sample, 91% were seen once. The sequencing used peripheral blood, collected 28 days after the second dose of the MenACWY control vaccine. The source of these receptors is an adult who received the MenACWY meningococcal vaccine as a control.

This rearrangement joins TRBV9 to TRBJ2-5, with 8 bases identical to TRBD2. J was trimmed by 4 bases and V by 0 bases; bases with no gene match: 8. The CDR3 covers 16 residues. The germline gives CDR1 SGDLS, CDR2 YYNGEE. CDR3 amino acids: CASSVALLAAGETQYF. CDR3 nucleotides: TGTGCCAGCAGCGTAGCACTACTAGCGGCCGGAGAGACCCAGTACTTC.

The V call is TRBV28, the J call TRBJ1-5, with D uncertain. Trimming stripped 6 bases from V and 7 bases from J, with 7 bases between. Looked up from germline, CDR1 is MDHEN and CDR2 is SYDVKM. CDR3 size: 11 residues. CDR3 coding DNA: TGTGCCAGCAGCACACAGCAGCCCCAGCATTTT. As protein: CASSTQQPQHF.

This chain connects TRBV6-5 to TRBJ2-5, with a possible D match to TRBD1 (6 bases). CDR1 and CDR2 (germline): MNHEY, SVGAGI. The V end was cut by 6 bases, the J end by 2 bases, with 16 bases between. The CDR3 contains 15 residues. CDR3 region: CASRLNRAPQETQYF. The CDR3 DNA reads TGTGCCAGCAGATTAAACAGGGCCCCTCAAGAGACCCAGTACTTC.

This chain uses TRBV11-2 with TRBJ2-7; 7 bases fit TRBD2. The trim removed 4 bases at V and 6 bases at J, leaving 0 bases unmatched. This CDR3 comprises 11 residues. CDR1 and CDR2 from the germline V gene are SGHAT and FQNNGV. CDR3 in amino acids: CASSSSGEQYF. CDR3 in DNA: TGTGCCAGCAGCTCTAGCGGCGAGCAGTACTTC.

The CDR3 protein is CASSFLGQGSINQPQHF. CDR3 bases: TGTGCCAGCAGCTTCCTGGGACAGGGGTCAATCAATCAGCCCCAGCATTTT. The V call is TRBV7-2, the J call TRBJ1-5; 10 nucleotides agree with TRBD1. CDR3 length: 17 amino acids. V was clipped by 3 bases and J by 3 bases; unmatched bases: 8. Germline CDR1 is SGHTA and CDR2 is FQGNSA.